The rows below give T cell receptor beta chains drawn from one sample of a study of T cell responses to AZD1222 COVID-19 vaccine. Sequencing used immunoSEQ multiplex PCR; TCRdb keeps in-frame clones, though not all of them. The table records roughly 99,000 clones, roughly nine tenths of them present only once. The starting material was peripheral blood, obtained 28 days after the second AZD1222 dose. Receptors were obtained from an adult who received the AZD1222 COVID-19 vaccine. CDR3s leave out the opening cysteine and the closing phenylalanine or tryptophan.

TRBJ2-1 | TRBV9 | ASSYGLAGGNNEQF
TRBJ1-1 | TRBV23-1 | ASSQSRGRKDTEAF
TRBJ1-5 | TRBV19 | ASSAYRQGGGQPQH
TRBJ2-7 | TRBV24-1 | ATSDGGTYEQY
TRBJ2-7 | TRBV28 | ASSPRLAENYEQY
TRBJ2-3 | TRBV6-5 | ASSSLSGRADTQY
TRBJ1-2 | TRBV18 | ASSPARDRDGYT
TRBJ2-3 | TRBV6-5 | ASKRGSTDTQY
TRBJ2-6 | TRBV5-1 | ASSLVGSGANVLT
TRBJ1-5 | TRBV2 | ASIPAGAGQPQH
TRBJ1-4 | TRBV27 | ASSLYRTNEKLF
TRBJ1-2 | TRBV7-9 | ASSLPDGYT
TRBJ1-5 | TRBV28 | ASSLLGEPQH
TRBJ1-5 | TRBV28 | ASSLSGSSQPQH
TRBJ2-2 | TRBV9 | ASGLAGTTGELF
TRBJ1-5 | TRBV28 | ASSSGQGNQPQH
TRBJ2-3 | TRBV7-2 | ASSRTGGFRTDTQY
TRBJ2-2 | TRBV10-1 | ASSEGDGELF
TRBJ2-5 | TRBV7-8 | ASSPSGFETQY
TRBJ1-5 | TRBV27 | ASSTSGGPQH
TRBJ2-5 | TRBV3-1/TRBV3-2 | ASSLRGGPPNY
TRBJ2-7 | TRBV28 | ASRSAGQGTYEQY
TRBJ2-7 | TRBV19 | ASSPPGQGMYEQY
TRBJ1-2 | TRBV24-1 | ATSDSQGFAYGYT
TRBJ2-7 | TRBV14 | ASSPPGLAGVYEQY
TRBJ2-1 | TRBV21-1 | ASSPSNEQF
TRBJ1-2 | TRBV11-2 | ASSLDSYGYT
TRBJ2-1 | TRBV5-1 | ASSGTGGYNEQF
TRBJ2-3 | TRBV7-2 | ASSPGPTQY
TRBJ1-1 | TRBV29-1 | SAGGAGELTEAF
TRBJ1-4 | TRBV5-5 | ASSPGERTNEKLF
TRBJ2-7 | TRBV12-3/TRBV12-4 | ASRGTGTYEQY
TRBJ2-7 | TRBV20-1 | SARVPSEQY